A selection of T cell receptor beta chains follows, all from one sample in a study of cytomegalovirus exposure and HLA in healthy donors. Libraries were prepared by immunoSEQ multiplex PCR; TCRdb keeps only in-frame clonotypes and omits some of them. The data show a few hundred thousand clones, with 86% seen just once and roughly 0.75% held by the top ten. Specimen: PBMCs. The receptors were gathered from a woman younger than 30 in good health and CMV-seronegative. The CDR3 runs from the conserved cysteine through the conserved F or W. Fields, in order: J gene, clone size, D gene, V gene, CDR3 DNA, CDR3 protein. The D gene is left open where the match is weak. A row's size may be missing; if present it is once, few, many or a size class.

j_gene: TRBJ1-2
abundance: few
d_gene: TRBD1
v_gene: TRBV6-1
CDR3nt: TGTGCCAGCAGGCCCCTACTACAGGGGTATAGTGGCTACACCTTC
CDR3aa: CASRPLLQGYSGYTF

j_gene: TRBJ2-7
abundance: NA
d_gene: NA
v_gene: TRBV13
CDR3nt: TGTGCCAGCAGCTTTATGAGGGGGGGCCCTGACTCCTACGAGCAGTACTTC
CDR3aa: CASSFMRGGPDSYEQYF

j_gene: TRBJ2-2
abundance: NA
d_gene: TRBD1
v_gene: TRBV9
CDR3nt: TGTGCCAGCAGCGTCCGGACAGGGGGCTTCACCGGGGAGCTGTTTTTT
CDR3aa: CASSVRTGGFTGELFF

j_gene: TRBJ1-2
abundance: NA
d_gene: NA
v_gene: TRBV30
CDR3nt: TGTGCCTGGAGTACAACAGGAGGCTACACCTTC
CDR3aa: CAWSTTGGYTF

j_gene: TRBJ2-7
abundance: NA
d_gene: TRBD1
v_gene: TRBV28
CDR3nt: TGTGCCAGCAGTTTGGGACAGGGTCCCTACGAGCAGTACTTC
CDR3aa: CASSLGQGPYEQYF

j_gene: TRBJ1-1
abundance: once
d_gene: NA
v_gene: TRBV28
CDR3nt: TGTGCCAGCAGTTTAGGGAGACCCAACACTGAAGCTTTCTTT
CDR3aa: CASSLGRPNTEAFF

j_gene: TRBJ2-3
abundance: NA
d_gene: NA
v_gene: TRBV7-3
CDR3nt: TGTGCCAGCAGCTTATCCCTAGCTGTCACAGATACGCAGTATTTT
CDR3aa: CASSLSLAVTDTQYF

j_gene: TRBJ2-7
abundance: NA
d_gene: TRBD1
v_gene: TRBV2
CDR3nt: TGTGCCAGCAGTGGGGACAGGGGACTCCACGAGCAGTACTTC
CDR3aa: CASSGDRGLHEQYF

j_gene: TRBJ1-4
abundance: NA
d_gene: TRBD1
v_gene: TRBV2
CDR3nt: TGTGCCAGCAGGCCCGGGACAGGTGAAAAACTGTTTTTT
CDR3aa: CASRPGTGEKLFF

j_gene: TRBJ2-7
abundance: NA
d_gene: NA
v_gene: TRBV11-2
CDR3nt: TGTGCCAGCAACCTGGCCCGTCCACCCTACGAGCAGTACTTC
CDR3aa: CASNLARPPYEQYF

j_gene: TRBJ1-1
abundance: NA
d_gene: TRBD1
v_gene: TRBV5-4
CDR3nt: TGTGCCAGCAGCCCCTCCGTGGCAGGGGGCAAGAACACTGAAGCTTTCTTT
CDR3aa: CASSPSVAGGKNTEAFF

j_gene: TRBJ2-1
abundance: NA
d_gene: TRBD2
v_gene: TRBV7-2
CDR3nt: TGTGCCAGCAGCTCTAGCGGAGTCCAACCCAATGAGCAGTTCTTC
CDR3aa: CASSSSGVQPNEQFF

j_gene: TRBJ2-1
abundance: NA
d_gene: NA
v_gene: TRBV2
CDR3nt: TGTGCCAGCAACGGGGGCTCCTACAATGAGCAGTTCTTC
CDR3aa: CASNGGSYNEQFF

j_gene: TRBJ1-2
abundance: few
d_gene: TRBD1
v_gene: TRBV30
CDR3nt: TGTGCCTGGAGCCGACAGGGGGGAATTGGGGGCTACACCTTC
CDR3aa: CAWSRQGGIGGYTF

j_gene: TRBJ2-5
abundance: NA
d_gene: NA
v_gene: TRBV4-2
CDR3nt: TGTGCCAGCAGCCAAGGCCTACAAGAGACCCAGTACTTC
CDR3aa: CASSQGLQETQYF

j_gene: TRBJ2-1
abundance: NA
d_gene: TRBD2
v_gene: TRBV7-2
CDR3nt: TGTGCCAGCAGCTTAACTAGCGGGAGCCCCTACAATGAGCAGTTCTTC
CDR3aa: CASSLTSGSPYNEQFF

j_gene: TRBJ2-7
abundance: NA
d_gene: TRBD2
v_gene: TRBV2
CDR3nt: TGTGCCAGCAGCGCGGGGGAGGGCTCCTACGAGCAGTACTTC
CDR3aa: CASSAGEGSYEQYF

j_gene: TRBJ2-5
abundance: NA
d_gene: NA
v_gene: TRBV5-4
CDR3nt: TGTGCCAGCAGCTTAGATGATAGCGGAGAGACCCAGTACTTC
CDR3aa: CASSLDDSGETQYF

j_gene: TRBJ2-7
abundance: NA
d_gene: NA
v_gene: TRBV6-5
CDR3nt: TGTGCCAGCAGTGCCCCGACAGCGGGCCACTACGAGCAGTACTTC
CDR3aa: CASSAPTAGHYEQYF

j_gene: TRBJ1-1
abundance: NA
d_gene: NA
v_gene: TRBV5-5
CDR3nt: TGTGCCAGCCACGCTCAGAAGAACACTGAAGCTTTCTTT
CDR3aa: CASHAQKNTEAFF

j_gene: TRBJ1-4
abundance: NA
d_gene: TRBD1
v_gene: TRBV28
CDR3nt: TGTGCCAGCAGTTCCCCGGGACAGGGGAACGAAAAACTGTTTTTT
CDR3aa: CASSSPGQGNEKLFF

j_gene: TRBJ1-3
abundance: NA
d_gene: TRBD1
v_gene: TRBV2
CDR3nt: TGTGCCAGCAGGGACAGGGAAGCTTCTGGAAACACCATATATTTT
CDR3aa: CASRDREASGNTIYF

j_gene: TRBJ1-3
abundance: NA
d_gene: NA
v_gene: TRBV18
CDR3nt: TGTGCCAGCTTATACGACGTCGGGAGCACCATATATTTT
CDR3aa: CASLYDVGSTIYF

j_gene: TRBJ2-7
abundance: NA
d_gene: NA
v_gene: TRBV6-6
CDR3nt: TGTGCCAGCAGTTACTTGGGACTCTACTACGAGCAGTACTTC
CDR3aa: CASSYLGLYYEQYF

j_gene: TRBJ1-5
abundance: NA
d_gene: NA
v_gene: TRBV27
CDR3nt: TGTGCCAGCAGTCCAAAACTAGGCAATCAGCCCCAGCATTTT
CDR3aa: CASSPKLGNQPQHF

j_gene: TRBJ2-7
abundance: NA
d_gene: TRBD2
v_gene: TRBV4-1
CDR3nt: TGCGCCAGCAGCCAAGCGGGAGGGCCTCGCGAGCAGTACTTC
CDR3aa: CASSQAGGPREQYF

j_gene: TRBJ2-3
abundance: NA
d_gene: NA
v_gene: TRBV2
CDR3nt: TGTGCCAGCAGTGTTAGGGTGGGGGGAGATACGCAGTATTTT
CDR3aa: CASSVRVGGDTQYF

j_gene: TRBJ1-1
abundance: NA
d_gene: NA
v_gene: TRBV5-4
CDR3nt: TGTGCCAGCAGTTCAGGGCAGGCTGAAGCTTTCTTT
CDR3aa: CASSSGQAEAFF

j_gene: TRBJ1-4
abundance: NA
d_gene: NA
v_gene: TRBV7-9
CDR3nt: TGTGCCAGCAGCCCCGGGAGGGATGAAAAACTGTTTTTT
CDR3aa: CASSPGRDEKLFF

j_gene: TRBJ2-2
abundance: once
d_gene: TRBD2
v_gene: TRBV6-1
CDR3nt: TGTGCCAGCAGTGGATTAGCGGGGGGCTCCGGGGAGCTGTTTTTT
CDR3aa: CASSGLAGGSGELFF

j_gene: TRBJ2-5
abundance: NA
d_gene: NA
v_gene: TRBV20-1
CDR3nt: TGCAGTGCTATGGGGCGGCAGACCCAGTACTTC
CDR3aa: CSAMGRQTQYF

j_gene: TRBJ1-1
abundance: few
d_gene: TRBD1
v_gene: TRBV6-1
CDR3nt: TGTGCCAGCAGGGACGACAGGGGAGGTGAAGCTTTCTTT
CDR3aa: CASRDDRGGEAFF

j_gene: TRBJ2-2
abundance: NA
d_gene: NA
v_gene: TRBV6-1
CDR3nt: TGTGCCAGCAGGCGGGGGAACACCGGGGAGCTGTTTTTT
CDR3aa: CASRRGNTGELFF

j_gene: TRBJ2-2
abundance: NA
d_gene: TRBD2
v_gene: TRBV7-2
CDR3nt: TGTGCCAGCAGCATCCCTTGGCGGGAGCCGGGCACCGGGGAGCTGTTTTTT
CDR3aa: CASSIPWREPGTGELFF

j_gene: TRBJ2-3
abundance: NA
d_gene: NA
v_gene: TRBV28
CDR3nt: TGTGCCAGCAGAGGAAGCCTTTCGGGACAATACACAGATACGCAGTATTTT
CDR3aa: CASRGSLSGQYTDTQYF

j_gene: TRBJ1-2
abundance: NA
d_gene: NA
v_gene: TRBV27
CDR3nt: TGTGCCAGCAGCCCCGGGGGGCCTTCCTATGGCTACACCTTC
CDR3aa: CASSPGGPSYGYTF

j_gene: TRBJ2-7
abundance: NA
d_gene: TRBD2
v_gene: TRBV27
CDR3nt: TGTGCCAGCAACCACATCCGGGGGGACGGCGGGGTACCCTACGAGCAGTACTTC
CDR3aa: CASNHIRGDGGVPYEQYF

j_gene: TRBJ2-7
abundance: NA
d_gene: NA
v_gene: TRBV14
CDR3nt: TGTGCCAGCCGCGGGGGCGACGAGCAGTACTTC
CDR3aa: CASRGGDEQYF

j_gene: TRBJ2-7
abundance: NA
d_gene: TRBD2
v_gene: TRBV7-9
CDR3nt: TGTGCCAGCAGCTACAGCGGGACTTCCTACGAGCAGTACTTC
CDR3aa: CASSYSGTSYEQYF

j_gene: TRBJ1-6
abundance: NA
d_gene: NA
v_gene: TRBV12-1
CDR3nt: TGTGCCAGCAGCTTTTTGACAGGCGTTGAGAGCTCCTATAATTCACCCCTCCACTTT
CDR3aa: CASSFLTGVESSYNSPLHF

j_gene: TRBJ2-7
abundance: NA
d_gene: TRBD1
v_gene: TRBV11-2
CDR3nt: TGTGCCAGCAGCGTCGGACAGGGGTCCCTCTACGAGCAGTACTTC
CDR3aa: CASSVGQGSLYEQYF

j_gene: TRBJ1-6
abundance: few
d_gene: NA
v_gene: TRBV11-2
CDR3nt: TGTGCCAGCAGCTTTCAGCGGAATTCACCCCTCCACTTT
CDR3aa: CASSFQRNSPLHF

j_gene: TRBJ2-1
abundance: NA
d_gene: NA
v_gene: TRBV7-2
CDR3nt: TGTGCCAGCAGCTTAACGGCACAGAGAACTCAGTTCTTC
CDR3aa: CASSLTAQRTQFF

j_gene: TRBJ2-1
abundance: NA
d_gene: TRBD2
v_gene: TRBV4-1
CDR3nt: TGCGCCAGCAGCCAGTCACCCCTAGCGGATGAGCAGTTCTTC
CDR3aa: CASSQSPLADEQFF

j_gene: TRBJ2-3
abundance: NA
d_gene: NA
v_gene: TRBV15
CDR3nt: TGTGCCACCAGCCCCCGCCCCCGGGATACGCAGTATTTT
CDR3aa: CATSPRPRDTQYF

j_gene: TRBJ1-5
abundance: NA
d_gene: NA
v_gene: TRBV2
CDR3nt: TGTGCCAGCAGGGAAGACCGGAGTAGCAATCAGCCCCAGCATTTT
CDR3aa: CASREDRSSNQPQHF

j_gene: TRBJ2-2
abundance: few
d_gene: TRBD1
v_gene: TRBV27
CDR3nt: TGTGCCAGCAGTTCCGGACAGGGTCGGGACACCGGGGAGCTGTTTTTT
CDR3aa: CASSSGQGRDTGELFF